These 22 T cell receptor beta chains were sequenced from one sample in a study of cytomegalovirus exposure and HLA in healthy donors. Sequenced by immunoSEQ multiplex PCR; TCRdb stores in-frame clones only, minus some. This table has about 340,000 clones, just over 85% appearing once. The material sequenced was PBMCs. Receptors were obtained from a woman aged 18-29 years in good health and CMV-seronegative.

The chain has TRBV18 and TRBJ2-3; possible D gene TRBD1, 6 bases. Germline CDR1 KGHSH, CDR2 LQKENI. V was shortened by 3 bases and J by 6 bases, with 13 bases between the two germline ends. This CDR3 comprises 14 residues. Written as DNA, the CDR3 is TGTGCCAGCTCACCCCGACAGGCCCCGGATACGCAGTATTTT. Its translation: CASSPRQAPDTQYF.

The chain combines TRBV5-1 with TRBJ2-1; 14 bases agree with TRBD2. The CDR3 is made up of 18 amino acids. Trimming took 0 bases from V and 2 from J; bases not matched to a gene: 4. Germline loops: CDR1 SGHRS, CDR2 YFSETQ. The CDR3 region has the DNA TGCGCCAGCAGCTTGGGTACGGGACTAGCGGGAGCCTACAATGAGCAGTTCTTC. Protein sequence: CASSLGTGLAGAYNEQFF.

As DNA, the CDR3 is TGTGCCAGCTCCGGGACTAGCGGACTCTACGAGCAGTACTTC. It encodes CASSGTSGLYEQYF. The chain combines TRBV18 with TRBJ2-7; 11 bases match TRBD2. The CDR3 is made up of 14 amino acids. The germline V gene has CDR1 KGHSH and CDR2 LQKENI. The ends lost 6 bases at V and 3 bases at J; junction bases unmatched: 4.

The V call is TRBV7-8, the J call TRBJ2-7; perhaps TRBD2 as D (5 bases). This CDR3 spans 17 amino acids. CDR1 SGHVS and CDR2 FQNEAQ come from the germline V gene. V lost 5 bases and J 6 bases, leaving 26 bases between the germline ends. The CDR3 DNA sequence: TGTGCCAGCAGCCCCCCCCGGAGATCGTCCGTACGGGGCGAGCAGTACTTC. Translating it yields CASSPPRRSSVRGEQYF.

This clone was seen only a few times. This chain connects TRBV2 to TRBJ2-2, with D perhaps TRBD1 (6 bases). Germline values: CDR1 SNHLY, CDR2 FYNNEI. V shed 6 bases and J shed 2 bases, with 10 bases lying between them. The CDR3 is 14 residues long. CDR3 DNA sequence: TGTGCCAGCAGCGGACAGAGTAACACCGGGGAGCTGTTTTTT. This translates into CASSGQSNTGELFF.

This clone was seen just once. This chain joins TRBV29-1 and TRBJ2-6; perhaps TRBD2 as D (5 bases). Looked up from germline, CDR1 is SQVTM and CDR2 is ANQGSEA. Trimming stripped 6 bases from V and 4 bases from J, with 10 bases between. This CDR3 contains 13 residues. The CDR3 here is CSVGDAGANVLTF. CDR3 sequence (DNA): TGCAGCGTGGGAGACGCCGGGGCCAACGTCCTGACTTTC.

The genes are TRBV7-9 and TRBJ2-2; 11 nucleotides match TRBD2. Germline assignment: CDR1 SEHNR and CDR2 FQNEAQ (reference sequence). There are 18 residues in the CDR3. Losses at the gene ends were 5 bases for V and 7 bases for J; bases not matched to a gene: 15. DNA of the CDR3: TGTGCCAGCAGCCCCCACCCTACTAGCGGGAGAGACGGCGGGGAGCTGTTTTTT. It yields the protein CASSPHPTSGRDGGELFF.

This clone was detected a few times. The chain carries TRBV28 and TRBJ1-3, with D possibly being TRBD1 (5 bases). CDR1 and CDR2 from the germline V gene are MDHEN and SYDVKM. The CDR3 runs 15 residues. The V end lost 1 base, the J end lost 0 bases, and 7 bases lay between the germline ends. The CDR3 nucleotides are TGTGCCAGCAGTTTATTGGGACTCTCTGGAAACACCATATATTTT. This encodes CASSLLGLSGNTIYF.

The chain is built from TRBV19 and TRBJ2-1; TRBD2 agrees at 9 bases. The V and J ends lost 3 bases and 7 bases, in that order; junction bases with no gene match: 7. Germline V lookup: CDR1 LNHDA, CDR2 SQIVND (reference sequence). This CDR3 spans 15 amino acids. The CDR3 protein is CASSIWASGTNEQFF. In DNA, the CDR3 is TGTGCCAGTAGTATTTGGGCTAGCGGGACGAATGAGCAGTTCTTC.

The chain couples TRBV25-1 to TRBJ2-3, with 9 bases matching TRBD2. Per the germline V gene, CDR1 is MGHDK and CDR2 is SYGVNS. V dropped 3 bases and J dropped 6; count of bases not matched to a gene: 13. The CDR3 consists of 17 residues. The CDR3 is CASSDDRLAAPSDTQYF. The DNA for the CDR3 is TGTGCCAGCAGTGATGACAGACTAGCGGCTCCGTCGGATACGCAGTATTTT.

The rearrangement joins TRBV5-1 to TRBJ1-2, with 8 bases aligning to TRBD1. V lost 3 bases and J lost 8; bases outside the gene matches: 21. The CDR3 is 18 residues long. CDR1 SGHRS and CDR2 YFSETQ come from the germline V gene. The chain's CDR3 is CASSSPGGAEAYGEGYTF. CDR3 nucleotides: TGCGCCAGCAGCTCTCCAGGGGGCGCCGAGGCTTACGGTGAAGGCTACACCTTC.

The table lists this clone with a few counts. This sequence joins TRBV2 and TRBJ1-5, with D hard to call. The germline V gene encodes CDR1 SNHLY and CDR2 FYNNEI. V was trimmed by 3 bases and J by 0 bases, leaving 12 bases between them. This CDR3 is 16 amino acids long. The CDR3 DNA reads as TGTGCCAGCAGTGAGAGGGTGGGCTATAGCAATCAGCCCCAGCATTTT. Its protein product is CASSERVGYSNQPQHF. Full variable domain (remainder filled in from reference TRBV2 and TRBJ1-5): EPEVTQTPSHQVTQMGQEVILRCVPISNHLYFYWYRQILGQKVEFLVSFYNNEISEKSEIFDDQFSVERPDGSNFTLKIRSTKLEDSAMYFCASSERVGYSNQPQHFGDGTRLSIL.

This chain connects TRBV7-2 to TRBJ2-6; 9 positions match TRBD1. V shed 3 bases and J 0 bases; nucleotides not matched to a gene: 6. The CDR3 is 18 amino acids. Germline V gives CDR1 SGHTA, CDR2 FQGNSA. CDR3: CASSLGQGLSSGANVLTF. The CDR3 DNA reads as TGTGCCAGCAGCTTGGGACAGGGTTTAAGCTCTGGGGCCAACGTCCTGACTTTC. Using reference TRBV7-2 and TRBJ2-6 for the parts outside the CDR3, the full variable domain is GAGVSQSPSNKVTEKGKDVELRCDPISGHTALYWYRQSLGQGLEFLIYFQGNSAPDKSGLPSDRFSAERTGGSVSTLTIQRTQQEDSAVYLCASSLGQGLSSGANVLTFGAGSRLTVL.

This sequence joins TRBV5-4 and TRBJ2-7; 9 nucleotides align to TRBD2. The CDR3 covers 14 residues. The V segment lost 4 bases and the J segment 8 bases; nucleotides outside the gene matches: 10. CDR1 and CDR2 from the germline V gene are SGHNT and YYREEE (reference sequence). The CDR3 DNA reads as TGTGCCAGCAGCCCGGGACTAGCTCTTCCCAAGCAGTACTTC. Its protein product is CASSPGLALPKQYF.

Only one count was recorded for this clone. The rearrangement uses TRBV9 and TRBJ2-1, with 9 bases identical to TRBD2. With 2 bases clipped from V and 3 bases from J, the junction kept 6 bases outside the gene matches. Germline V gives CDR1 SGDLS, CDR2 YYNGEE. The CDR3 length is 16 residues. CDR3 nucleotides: TGTGCCAGCAGCGTCCGACTAGCGGACCTCTACAATGAGCAGTTCTTC. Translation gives CASSVRLADLYNEQFF.

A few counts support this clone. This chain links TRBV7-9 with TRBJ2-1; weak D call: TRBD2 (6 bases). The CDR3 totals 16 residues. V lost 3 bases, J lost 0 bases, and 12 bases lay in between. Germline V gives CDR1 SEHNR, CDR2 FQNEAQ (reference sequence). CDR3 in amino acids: CASSFGTASSYNEQFF. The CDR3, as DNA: TGTGCCAGCAGCTTTGGGACTGCTAGCTCCTACAATGAGCAGTTCTTC.

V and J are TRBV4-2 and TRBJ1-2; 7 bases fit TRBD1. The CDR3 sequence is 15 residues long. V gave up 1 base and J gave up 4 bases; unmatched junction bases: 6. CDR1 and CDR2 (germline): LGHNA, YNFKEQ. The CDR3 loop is CASSQAGTDFYGYTF. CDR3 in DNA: TGTGCCAGCAGCCAAGCCGGGACAGACTTCTATGGCTACACCTTC.

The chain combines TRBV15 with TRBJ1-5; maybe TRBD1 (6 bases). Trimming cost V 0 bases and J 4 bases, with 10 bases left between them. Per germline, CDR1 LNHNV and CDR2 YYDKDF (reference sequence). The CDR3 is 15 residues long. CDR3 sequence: CATSRDTTGNQPQHF. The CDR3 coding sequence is TGTGCCACCAGCAGAGATACTACAGGGAATCAGCCCCAGCATTTT.

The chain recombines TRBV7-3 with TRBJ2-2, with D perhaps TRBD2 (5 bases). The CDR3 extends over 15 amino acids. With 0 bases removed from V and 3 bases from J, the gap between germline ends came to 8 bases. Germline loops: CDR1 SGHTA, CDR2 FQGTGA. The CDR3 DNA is TGTGCCAGCAGCTTAACGGGAGTTGACACCGGGGAGCTGTTTTTT. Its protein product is CASSLTGVDTGELFF.

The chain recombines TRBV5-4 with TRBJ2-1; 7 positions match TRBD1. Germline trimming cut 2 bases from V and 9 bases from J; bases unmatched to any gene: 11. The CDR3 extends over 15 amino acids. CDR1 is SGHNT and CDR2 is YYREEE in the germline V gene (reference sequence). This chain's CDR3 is CASSFAGTESGEQFF. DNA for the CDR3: TGTGCCAGCAGCTTTGCCGGGACAGAATCTGGTGAGCAGTTCTTC.

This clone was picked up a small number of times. The CDR3 reads CASSRGGSQETQYF. CDR3 sequence (DNA): TGTGCCAGCAGCCGAGGGGGAAGCCAAGAGACCCAGTACTTC. This chain uses TRBV7-8 with TRBJ2-5, with D tentatively TRBD1 (6 bases). The V gene's germline CDR1 is SGHVS and CDR2 FQNEAQ. The CDR3 contains 14 residues. The ends were cut back, 5 bases at V and 1 base at J, with 11 bases in the middle. Together with reference TRBV7-8 and TRBJ2-5, the CDR3 gives the full variable domain: GAGVSQSPRYKVAKRGQDVALRCDPISGHVSLFWYQQALGQGPEFLTYFQNEAQLDKSGLPSDRFFAERPEGSVSTLKIQRTQQEDSAVYLCASSRGGSQETQYFGPGTRLLVL.

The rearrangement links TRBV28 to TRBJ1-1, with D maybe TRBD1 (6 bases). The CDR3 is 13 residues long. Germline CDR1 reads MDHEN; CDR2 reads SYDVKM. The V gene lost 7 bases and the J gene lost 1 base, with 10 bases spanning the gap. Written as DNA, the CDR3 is TGTGCCAGCAAAAGGGGGTGGAACACTGAAGCTTTCTTT. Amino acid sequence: CASKRGWNTEAFF.